The 9 T cell receptor beta chains given below trace back to one sample, sequenced in a study of identical twins. TCRdb fed the 5' RACE reads into MiXCR, producing one record per CDR3 protein. The profile shows some 210,000 distinct CDR3 sequences, 15% to 20% of them singletons. The same specimen was also included in a second study, on T cells expressing NK-cell markers.

Sequencing was performed on CD8+ T cells sorted from blood. Receptor source: a woman aged 18-29 years in good health.

CDR3 in DNA: TGTGCCAGCAGCCTCGGGGGGATTCACGAGCAGTACTTC. The encoded protein is CASSLGGIHEQYF. The rearrangement joins TRBV12-3 or TRBV12-4 to TRBJ2-7; 7 nucleotides agree with TRBD2. This CDR3 region has 13 residues. V gave up 6 bases and J gave up 5 bases; unmatched junction bases: 7.

The rearrangement links TRBV7-9 to TRBJ2-3; TRBD2 might be the D (5 bases). Trimming took 6 bases from V and 2 from J, leaving 15 bases between them. The germline V gene encodes CDR1 SEHNR and CDR2 FQNEAQ (reference sequence). CDR3 length: 15 residues. The CDR3 loop is CASSFATGNTDTQYF. DNA of the CDR3: TGTGCCAGCAGTTTTGCTACGGGGAACACAGATACGCAGTATTTT.

The rearrangement joins TRBV27 to TRBJ1-6; D uncertain. CDR1 is MNHEY and CDR2 is SMNVEV in the germline V gene (reference sequence). Between the trimmed V and J ends, which lost 7 bases and 6 bases, there was a span of 13 bases. The CDR3 sequence is 14 residues long. CDR3 protein: CASNNLAPNSPLHF. The DNA for the CDR3 is TGTGCCAGCAACAATCTAGCCCCTAATTCACCCCTCCACTTT.

This clonotype was observed a handful of times. V usage is TRBV5-5 and J usage is TRBJ1-1; D possibly corresponds to TRBD1 (5 bases). There are 13 residues in the CDR3. Germline V gene sequence: CDR1 SGHKS, CDR2 YYEKEE (reference sequence). V was trimmed by 3 bases and J by 5 bases, leaving 11 bases between them. DNA for the CDR3: TGTGCCAGCAGCTGGGACCTGGGAACTGAAGCTTTCTTT. Protein product: CASSWDLGTEAFF.

In its sample, this clonotype was seen a few times. The chain combines TRBV11-2 with TRBJ2-7; 9 bases are a match to TRBD1. After removal of 4 bases from V and 2 bases from J, the junction contained 3 bases not matched to a gene. The CDR3 sequence is 14 residues long. Germline V gene lookup returns CDR1 SGHAT and CDR2 FQNNGV. The chain's CDR3 is CASSSGTGTYEQYF. The DNA of the CDR3 is TGTGCCAGCAGCTCCGGGACAGGGACCTACGAGCAGTACTTC.

This rearrangement joins TRBV11-1 to TRBJ2-2; 15 bases line up with TRBD2. The CDR3 runs 18 residues. The J segment lost 3 bases and the V segment lost 5 bases, leaving 7 bases of the junction unmatched. CDR1 is SGHAT, CDR2 FQDESV, per germline (reference sequence). The CDR3 region is CASSPRTSGGAYTGELFF. CDR3 DNA: TGTGCCAGCAGCCCTCGGACTAGCGGGGGGGCTTACACCGGGGAGCTGTTTTTT.

The gene calls are TRBV19 and TRBJ2-2, with D perhaps matching TRBD2 (5 bases). The ends were cut back, 10 bases at V and 3 bases at J, with 12 bases in the middle. This CDR3 has 13 amino acids. CDR1 LNHDA and CDR2 SQIVND come from the germline V gene (reference sequence). In DNA form, the CDR3 reads TGTGCCACCATTCGGGGTCACACCGGGGAGCTGTTTTTT. It specifies CATIRGHTGELFF.

The chain recombines TRBV4-3 with TRBJ2-4; perhaps TRBD2 as D (6 bases). CDR1 and CDR2 (germline): LGHNA, YSLEER. The germline V and J ends were trimmed by 0 bases and 0 bases, with 9 bases remaining between them. The CDR3 has 16 residues. The CDR3 is CASSQEGTGAKNIQYF. The CDR3, as DNA: TGCGCCAGCAGCCAAGAAGGGACTGGAGCCAAAAACATTCAGTACTTC.

This clonotype was observed at least ten times. V usage is TRBV12-3 or TRBV12-4 and J usage is TRBJ1-3, with D uncertain. V was cut by 5 bases and J by 2 bases, with 7 bases left in between. The CDR3 sequence is 13 residues long. For the CDR3, the DNA is TGTGCCAGCAGTGCCCCGACTGGAAACACCATATATTTT. This sequence encodes CASSAPTGNTIYF.